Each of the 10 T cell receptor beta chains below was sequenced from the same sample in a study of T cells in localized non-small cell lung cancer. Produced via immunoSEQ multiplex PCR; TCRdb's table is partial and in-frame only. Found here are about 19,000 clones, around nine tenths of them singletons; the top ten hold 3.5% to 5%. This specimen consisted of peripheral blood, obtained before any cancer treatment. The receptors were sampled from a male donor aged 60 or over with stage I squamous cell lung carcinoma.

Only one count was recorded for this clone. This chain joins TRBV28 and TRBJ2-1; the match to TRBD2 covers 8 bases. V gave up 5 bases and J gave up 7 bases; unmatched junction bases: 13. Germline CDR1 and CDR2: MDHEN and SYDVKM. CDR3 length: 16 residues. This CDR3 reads CASSTMGLGGGNEQFF. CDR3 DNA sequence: TGTGCCAGCAGTACCATGGGACTAGGGGGGGGTAATGAGCAGTTCTTC.

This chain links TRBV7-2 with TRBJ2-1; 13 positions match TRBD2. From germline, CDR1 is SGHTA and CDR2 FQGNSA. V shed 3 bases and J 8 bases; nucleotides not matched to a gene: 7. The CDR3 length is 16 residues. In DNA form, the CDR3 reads TGTGCCAGCAGCTTGCTGACTAGCGGGGGGTGGGATGAGCAGTTCTTC. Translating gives CASSLLTSGGWDEQFF.

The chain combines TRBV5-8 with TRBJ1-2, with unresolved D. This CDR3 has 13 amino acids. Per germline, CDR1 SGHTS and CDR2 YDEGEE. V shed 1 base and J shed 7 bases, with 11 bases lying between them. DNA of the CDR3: TGTGCCAGCAGCTTGCTGAAGGTGTTTGGCTACACCTTC. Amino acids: CASSLLKVFGYTF.

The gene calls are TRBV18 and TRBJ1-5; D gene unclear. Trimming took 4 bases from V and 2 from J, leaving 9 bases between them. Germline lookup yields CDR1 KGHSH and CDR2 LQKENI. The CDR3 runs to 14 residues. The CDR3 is CASSQGNGNQPQHF. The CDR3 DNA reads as TGTGCCAGCTCACAGGGTAACGGCAATCAGCCCCAGCATTTT.

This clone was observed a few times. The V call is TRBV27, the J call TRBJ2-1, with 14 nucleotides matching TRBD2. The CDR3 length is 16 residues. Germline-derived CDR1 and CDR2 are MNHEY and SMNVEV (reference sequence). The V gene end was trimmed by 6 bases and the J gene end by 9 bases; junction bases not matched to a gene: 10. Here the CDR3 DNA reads TGTGCCAGCAGCCCGGGACTAGCGGGAGTAGTTAGTGAGCAGTTCTTC. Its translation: CASSPGLAGVVSEQFF.

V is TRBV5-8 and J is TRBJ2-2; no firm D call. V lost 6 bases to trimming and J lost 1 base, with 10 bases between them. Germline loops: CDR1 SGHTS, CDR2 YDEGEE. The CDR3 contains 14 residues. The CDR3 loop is CASTRSGNTGELFF. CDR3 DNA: TGTGCCAGCACCCGCTCCGGGAACACCGGGGAGCTGTTTTTT.

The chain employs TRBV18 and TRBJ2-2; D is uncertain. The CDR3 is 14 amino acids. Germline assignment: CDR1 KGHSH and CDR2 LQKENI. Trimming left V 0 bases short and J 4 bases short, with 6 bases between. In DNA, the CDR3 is TGTGCCAGCTCACCACCGGGCGCCACCGGGGAGCTGTTTTTT. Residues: CASSPPGATGELFF.

DNA of the CDR3: TGTGCCAGCAGCTTTAGCAGCGGGAGGGATAACGATACGCAGTATTTT. This translates into CASSFSSGRDNDTQYF. The chain combines TRBV7-3 with TRBJ2-3, with 10 bases identical to TRBD2. Looked up from germline, CDR1 is SGHTA and CDR2 is FQGTGA. The V gene end was trimmed by 3 bases and the J gene end by 6 bases; junction bases not matched to a gene: 9. The CDR3 runs to 16 residues.

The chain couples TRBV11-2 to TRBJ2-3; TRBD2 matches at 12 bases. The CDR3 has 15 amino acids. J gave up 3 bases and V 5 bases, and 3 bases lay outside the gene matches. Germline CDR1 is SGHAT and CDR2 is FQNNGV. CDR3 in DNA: TGTGCCAGCAGCCCCGGACTAGCGGGGACAGATACGCAGTATTTT. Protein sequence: CASSPGLAGTDTQYF.

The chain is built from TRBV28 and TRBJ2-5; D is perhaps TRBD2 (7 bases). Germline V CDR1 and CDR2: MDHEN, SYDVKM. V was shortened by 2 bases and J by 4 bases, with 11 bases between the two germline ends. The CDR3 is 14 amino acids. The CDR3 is CASSLQGGGETQYF. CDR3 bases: TGTGCCAGCAGTTTACAGGGAGGGGGAGAGACCCAGTACTTC.